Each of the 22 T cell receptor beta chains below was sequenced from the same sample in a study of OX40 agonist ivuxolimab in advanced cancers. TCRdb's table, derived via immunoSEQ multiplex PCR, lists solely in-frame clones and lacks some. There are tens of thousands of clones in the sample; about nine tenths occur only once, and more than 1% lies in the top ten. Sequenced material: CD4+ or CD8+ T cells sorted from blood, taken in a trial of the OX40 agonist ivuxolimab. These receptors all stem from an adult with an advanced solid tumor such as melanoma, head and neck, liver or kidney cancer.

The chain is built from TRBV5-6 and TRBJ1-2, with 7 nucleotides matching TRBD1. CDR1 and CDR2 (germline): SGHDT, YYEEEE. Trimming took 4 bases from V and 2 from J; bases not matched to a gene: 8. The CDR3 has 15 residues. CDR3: CASSPTDRPNYGYTF. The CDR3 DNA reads TGTGCCAGCAGCCCGACGGACAGGCCCAACTATGGCTACACCTTC.

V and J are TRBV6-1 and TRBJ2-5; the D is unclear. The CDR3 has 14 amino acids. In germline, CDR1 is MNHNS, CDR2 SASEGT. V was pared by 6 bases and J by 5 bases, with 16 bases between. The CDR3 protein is CASSANKKPETQYF. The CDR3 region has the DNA TGTGCCAGCAGCGCGAACAAGAAACCGGAGACCCAGTACTTC.

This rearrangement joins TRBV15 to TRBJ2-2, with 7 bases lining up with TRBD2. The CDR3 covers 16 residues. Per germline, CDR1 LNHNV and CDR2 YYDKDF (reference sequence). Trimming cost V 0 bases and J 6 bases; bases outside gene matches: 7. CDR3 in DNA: TGTGCCACCAGCAGAGATTCGCGGGGGTGGTCCGGGGAGCTGTTTTTT. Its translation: CATSRDSRGWSGELFF.

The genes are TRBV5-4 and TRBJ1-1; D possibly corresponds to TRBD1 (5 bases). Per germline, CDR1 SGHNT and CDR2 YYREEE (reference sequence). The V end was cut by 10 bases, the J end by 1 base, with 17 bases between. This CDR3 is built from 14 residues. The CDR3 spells CAHTRGKKNTEAFF. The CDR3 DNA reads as TGTGCCCATACGCGGGGCAAAAAGAACACTGAAGCTTTCTTT.

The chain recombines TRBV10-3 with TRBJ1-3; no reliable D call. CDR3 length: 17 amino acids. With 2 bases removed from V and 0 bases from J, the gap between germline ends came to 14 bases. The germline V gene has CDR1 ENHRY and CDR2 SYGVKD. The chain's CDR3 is CAISEPGRLSSGNTIYF. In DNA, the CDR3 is TGTGCCATCAGTGAGCCTGGACGCCTAAGCTCTGGAAACACCATATATTTT.

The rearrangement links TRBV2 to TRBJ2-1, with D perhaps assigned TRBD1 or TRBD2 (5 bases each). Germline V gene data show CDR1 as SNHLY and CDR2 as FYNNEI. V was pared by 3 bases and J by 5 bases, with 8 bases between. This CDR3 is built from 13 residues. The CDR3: CASSEGRDNEQFF. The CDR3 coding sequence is TGTGCCAGCAGTGAGGGGCGGGACAATGAGCAGTTCTTC.

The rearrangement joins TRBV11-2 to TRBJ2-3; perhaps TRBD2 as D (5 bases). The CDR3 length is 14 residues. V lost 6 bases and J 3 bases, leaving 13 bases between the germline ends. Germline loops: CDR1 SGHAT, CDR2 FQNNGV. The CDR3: CASSPQLVTDTQYF. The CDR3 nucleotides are TGTGCCAGCAGTCCGCAACTAGTTACAGATACGCAGTATTTT.

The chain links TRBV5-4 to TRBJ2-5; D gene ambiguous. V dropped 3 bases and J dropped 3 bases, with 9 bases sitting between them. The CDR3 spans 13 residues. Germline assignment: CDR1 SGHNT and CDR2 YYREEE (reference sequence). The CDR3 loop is CASSSGREETQYF. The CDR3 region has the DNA TGTGCCAGCAGCTCGGGCAGAGAAGAGACCCAGTACTTC.

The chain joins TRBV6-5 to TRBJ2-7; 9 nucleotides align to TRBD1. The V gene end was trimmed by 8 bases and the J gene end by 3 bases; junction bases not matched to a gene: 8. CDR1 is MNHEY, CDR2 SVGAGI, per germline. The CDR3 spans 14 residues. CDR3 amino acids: CASARDRGGYEQYF. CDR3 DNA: TGTGCCAGCGCTAGAGACAGGGGGGGCTACGAGCAGTACTTC.

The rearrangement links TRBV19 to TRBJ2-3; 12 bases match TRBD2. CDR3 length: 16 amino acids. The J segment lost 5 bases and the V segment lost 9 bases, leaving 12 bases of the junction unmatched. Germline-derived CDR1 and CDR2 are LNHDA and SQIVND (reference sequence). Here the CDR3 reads CASGQTSGGGVDTQYF. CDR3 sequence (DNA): TGTGCCAGCGGACAGACTAGCGGGGGCGGGGTAGATACGCAGTATTTT.

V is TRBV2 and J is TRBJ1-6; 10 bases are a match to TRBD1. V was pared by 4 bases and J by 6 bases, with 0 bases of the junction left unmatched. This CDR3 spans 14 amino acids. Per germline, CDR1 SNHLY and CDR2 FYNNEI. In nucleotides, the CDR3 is TGTGCCAGCAGTGGGGACAGGGGTAATTCACCCCTCCACTTT. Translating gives CASSGDRGNSPLHF.

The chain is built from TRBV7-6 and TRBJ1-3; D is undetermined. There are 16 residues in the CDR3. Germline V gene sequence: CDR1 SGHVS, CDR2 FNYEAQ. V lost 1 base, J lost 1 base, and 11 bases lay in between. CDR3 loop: CASSLDVAGSGNTIYF. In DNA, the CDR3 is TGTGCCAGCAGCTTAGATGTGGCAGGTTCTGGAAACACCATATATTTT.

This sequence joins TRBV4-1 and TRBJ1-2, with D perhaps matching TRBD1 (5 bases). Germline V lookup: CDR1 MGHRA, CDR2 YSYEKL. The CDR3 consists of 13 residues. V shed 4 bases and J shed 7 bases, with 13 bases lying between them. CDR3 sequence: CASSPDWGSGYTF. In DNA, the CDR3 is TGCGCCAGCAGCCCAGATTGGGGCAGTGGCTACACCTTC.

The CDR3 nucleotides read TGTGCCACACGCCGGGGAGGGGGGGGTCAGCCCCAGCATTTT. This codes for CATRRGGGGQPQHF. This rearrangement joins TRBV10-3 to TRBJ1-5; D may be TRBD1 (6 bases). Germline V lookup: CDR1 ENHRY, CDR2 SYGVKD. This CDR3 comprises 14 residues. V was trimmed by 10 bases and J by 6 bases, leaving 19 bases between them.

The DNA for the CDR3 is TGTGCCTGGAGTGGGCAGGGGGTAGAGACCCAGTACTTC. Protein product: CAWSGQGVETQYF. This chain uses TRBV30 with TRBJ2-5; 7 bases map to TRBD1. Germline V CDR1 and CDR2: GTSNPN, SVGIG (reference sequence). This CDR3 has 13 residues. V shed 1 base, J shed 4 bases, and the junction held 3 bases outside the gene matches. Combining the CDR3 with reference TRBV30 and TRBJ2-5 gives the whole variable domain SQTIHQWPATLVQPVGSPLSLECTVEGTSNPNLYWYRQAAGRGLQLLFYSVGIGQISSEVPQNLSASRPQDRQFILSSKKLLLSDSGFYLCAWSGQGVETQYFGPGTRLLVL.

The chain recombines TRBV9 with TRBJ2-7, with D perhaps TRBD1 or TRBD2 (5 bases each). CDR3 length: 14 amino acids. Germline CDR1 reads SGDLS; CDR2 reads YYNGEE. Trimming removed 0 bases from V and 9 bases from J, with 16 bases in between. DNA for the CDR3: TGTGCCAGCAGCGTAGAGGGGACCACTAGTACGCAGTACTTC. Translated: CASSVEGTTSTQYF.

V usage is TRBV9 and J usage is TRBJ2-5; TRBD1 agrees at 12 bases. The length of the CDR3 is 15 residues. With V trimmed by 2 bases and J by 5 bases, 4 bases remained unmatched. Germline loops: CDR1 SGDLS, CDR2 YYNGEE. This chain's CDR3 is CASSVGTGGLETQYF. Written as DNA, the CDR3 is TGTGCCAGCAGCGTCGGGACAGGGGGCTTGGAGACCCAGTACTTC.

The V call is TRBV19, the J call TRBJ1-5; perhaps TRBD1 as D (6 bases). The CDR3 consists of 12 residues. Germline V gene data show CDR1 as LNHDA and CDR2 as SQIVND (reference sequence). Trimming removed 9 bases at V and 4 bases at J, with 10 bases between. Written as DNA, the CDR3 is TGTGCCAGCCAGGACAGAAATCAGCCCCAGCATTTT. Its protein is CASQDRNQPQHF.

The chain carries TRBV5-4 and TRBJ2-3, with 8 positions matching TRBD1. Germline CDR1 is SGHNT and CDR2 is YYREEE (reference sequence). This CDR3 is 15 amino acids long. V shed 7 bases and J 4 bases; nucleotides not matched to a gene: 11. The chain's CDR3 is CASGLPDRVADTQYF. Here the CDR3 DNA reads TGTGCCAGCGGTCTTCCGGACAGGGTCGCAGATACGCAGTATTTT.

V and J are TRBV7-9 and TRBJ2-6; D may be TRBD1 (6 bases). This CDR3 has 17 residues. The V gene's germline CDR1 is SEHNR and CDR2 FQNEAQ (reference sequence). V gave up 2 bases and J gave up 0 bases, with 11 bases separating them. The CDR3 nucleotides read TGTGCCAGCAGCTTATTACAGGGCCCCTCTGGGGCCAACGTCCTGACTTTC. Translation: CASSLLQGPSGANVLTF.

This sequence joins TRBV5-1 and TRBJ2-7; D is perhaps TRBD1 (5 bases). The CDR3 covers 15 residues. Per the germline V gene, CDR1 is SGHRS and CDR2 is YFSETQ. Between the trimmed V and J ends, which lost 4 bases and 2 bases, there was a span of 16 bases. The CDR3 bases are TGCGCCAGCAGCCCCCGCCAGGGAACCCCCTACGAGCAGTACTTC. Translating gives CASSPRQGTPYEQYF.

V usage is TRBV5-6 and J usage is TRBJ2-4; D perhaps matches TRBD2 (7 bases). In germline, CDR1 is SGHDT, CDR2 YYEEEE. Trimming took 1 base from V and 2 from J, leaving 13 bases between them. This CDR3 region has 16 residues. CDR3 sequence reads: CASSLSTGGTKNIQYF. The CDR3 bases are TGTGCCAGCAGCTTGTCTACGGGGGGCACCAAAAACATTCAGTACTTC. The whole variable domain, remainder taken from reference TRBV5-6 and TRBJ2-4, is DAGVTQSPTHLIKTRGQQVTLRCSPKSGHDTVSWYQQALGQGPQFIFQYYEEEERQRGNFPDRFSGHQFPNYSSELNVNALLLGDSALYLCASSLSTGGTKNIQYFGAGTRLSVL.